The 30 T cell receptor beta chains below all came from one sample that was sequenced in a study of cytomegalovirus exposure and HLA in healthy donors. Clones were read by immunoSEQ multiplex PCR, and TCRdb kept only the in-frame ones, dropping some. The sample shows 130,000 or so clones, roughly 90% of them seen only once. Sequencing input: PBMCs. These receptors were taken from a young man in good health and CMV-seronegative.

V is TRBV18 and J is TRBJ1-5; 12 bases agree with TRBD1. This CDR3 region has 15 residues. Germline trimming cut 4 bases from V and 6 bases from J; bases unmatched to any gene: 4. Germline CDR1 reads KGHSH; CDR2 reads LQKENI. The CDR3 spells CASSQGQGAVQPQHF. The CDR3 region has the DNA TGTGCCAGCTCACAGGGACAGGGGGCGGTTCAGCCCCAGCATTTT.

The chain carries TRBV5-1 and TRBJ1-2; D is perhaps TRBD1 (6 bases). V lost 2 bases and J lost 4, with 9 bases in between. Germline V gives CDR1 SGHRS, CDR2 YFSETQ. This CDR3 has 13 residues. The CDR3 DNA reads as TGCGCCAGCAGCTTTGGACAGACCTATGGCTACACCTTC. Protein: CASSFGQTYGYTF.

This chain joins TRBV6-5 and TRBJ1-3; D gene unclear. Deletions cut 0 bases from V and 2 bases from J, with 8 bases between. Per the germline V gene, CDR1 is MNHEY and CDR2 is SVGAGI. The CDR3 length is 15 residues. The DNA for the CDR3 is TGTGCCAGCAGTTACTCTGTACAGACTGGAAACACCATATATTTT. The encoded protein is CASSYSVQTGNTIYF.

Note on this clone: Other DNA sequences within the sample encode an identical CDR3. The chain joins TRBV5-1 to TRBJ2-3, with TRBD2 identical over 7 bases. The CDR3 totals 14 residues. The ends lost 4 bases at V and 3 bases at J; junction bases unmatched: 5. CDR1 and CDR2 from the germline V gene are SGHRS and YFSETQ. The CDR3 DNA follows: TGCGCCAGCAGCCTGGGACTACGTACAGATACGCAGTATTTT. Translation gives CASSLGLRTDTQYF.

This chain connects TRBV7-3 to TRBJ2-5; tentative D call: TRBD1 (5 bases). The CDR3 covers 13 residues. The V gene's germline CDR1 is SGHTA and CDR2 FQGTGA. V was cut by 4 bases and J by 3 bases, with 9 bases left in between. This CDR3 reads CASSSFREETQYF. The CDR3 coding sequence is TGTGCCAGCAGCTCCTTCAGGGAAGAGACCCAGTACTTC.

V usage is TRBV10-3 and J usage is TRBJ1-6, with 7 bases fitting TRBD1. CDR3 size: 13 residues. V trimming: 6 bases; J trimming: 8 bases; junction bases outside the gene matches: 4. Germline V gives CDR1 ENHRY, CDR2 SYGVKD. CDR3 in amino acids: CAIRPTGDSPLHF. The CDR3 coding sequence is TGTGCCATCAGACCTACAGGGGATTCACCCCTCCACTTT.

The rearrangement uses TRBV27 and TRBJ2-5; TRBD1 matches at 7 bases. V gave up 2 bases and J gave up 4 bases; unmatched junction bases: 7. Germline V gene lookup returns CDR1 MNHEY and CDR2 SMNVEV (reference sequence). The CDR3 loop spans 15 amino acids. CDR3 region: CASSLRQGVGETQYF. CDR3 coding DNA: TGTGCCAGCAGTTTACGGCAGGGGGTAGGAGAGACCCAGTACTTC.

The chain recombines TRBV6-6 with TRBJ1-3; the D is unclear. CDR1 is MNHNY, CDR2 SVGAGI, per germline (reference sequence). The CDR3 extends over 14 amino acids. V lost 2 bases and J lost 0, with 5 bases in between. The DNA of the CDR3 is TGTGCCAGCAGTTACCCAGGCTCTGGAAACACCATATATTTT. Its translation: CASSYPGSGNTIYF.

The chain couples TRBV19 to TRBJ2-3, with 7 nucleotides matching TRBD1. CDR3 length equals 13 residues. Per germline, CDR1 LNHDA and CDR2 SQIVND (reference sequence). Trimming cost V 5 bases and J 7 bases; bases outside gene matches: 6. The CDR3 spells CASSHRQGNTQYF. DNA of the CDR3: TGTGCCAGTAGTCATCGACAGGGAAATACGCAGTATTTT. The full variable domain, with the rest looked up from reference TRBV19 and TRBJ2-3, is DGGITQSPKYLFRKEGQNVTLSCEQNLNHDAMYWYRQDPGQGLRLIYYSQIVNDFQKGDIAEGYSVSREKKESFPLTVTSAQKNPTAFYLCASSHRQGNTQYFGPGTRLTVL.

V gene TRBV7-9 combines with J gene TRBJ1-1, with 7 bases fitting TRBD1. The CDR3 has 15 residues. The V gene's germline CDR1 is SEHNR and CDR2 FQNEAQ (reference sequence). The V segment lost 5 bases and the J segment 0 bases; nucleotides outside the gene matches: 6. CDR3 nucleotides: TGTGCCAGCAGCGCGAGGGACAGACTGAACACTGAAGCTTTCTTT. Amino acid sequence: CASSARDRLNTEAFF.

The chain employs TRBV6-6 and TRBJ2-3; D perhaps matches TRBD2 (5 bases). V was pared by 4 bases and J by 0 bases, with 14 bases between. Germline CDR1 reads MNHNY; CDR2 reads SVGAGI (reference sequence). The CDR3 consists of 16 residues. This chain's CDR3 is CASSSISSPSTDTQYF. The CDR3 nucleotides are TGTGCCAGCAGTTCCATTTCTAGCCCTAGCACAGATACGCAGTATTTT.

The table lists this clone with a count of one. This chain joins TRBV9 and TRBJ1-5; D not certain. Germline values: CDR1 SGDLS, CDR2 YYNGEE. The CDR3 contains 15 residues. The V end lost 0 bases, the J end lost 3 bases, and 10 bases lay between the germline ends. The CDR3 nucleotides read TGTGCCAGCAGCGTAGATCAGTCAGACAATCAGCCCCAGCATTTT. Translating it yields CASSVDQSDNQPQHF. Complete variable domain (other parts from reference TRBV9 and TRBJ1-5): DSGVTQTPKHLITATGQRVTLRCSPRSGDLSVYWYQQSLDQGLQFLIQYYNGEERAKGNILERFSAQQFPDLHSELNLSSLELGDSALYFCASSVDQSDNQPQHFGDGTRLSIL.

In DNA form, the CDR3 reads TGTGCCATCAGTGAGGACAGGGATTCACCCCTCCACTTT. Translated, it gives CAISEDRDSPLHF. The V and J genes are TRBV10-3 and TRBJ1-6; 7 bases map to TRBD1. CDR3 length equals 13 residues. V was pared by 2 bases and J by 8 bases, with 0 bases of the junction left unmatched. Germline values: CDR1 ENHRY, CDR2 SYGVKD.

The V and J genes are TRBV5-1 and TRBJ1-6; tentative D call: TRBD1 (5 bases). The germline V gene encodes CDR1 SGHRS and CDR2 YFSETQ. The CDR3 consists of 15 residues. V lost 0 bases and J 7 bases, leaving 11 bases between the germline ends. CDR3 DNA: TGCGCCAGCAGCTTGGATGGGGGGGAAAATTCACCCCTCCACTTT. This sequence encodes CASSLDGGENSPLHF.

The chain has TRBV5-1 and TRBJ2-5, with TRBD1 matching over 8 bases. CDR3 length equals 17 residues. The germline gives CDR1 SGHRS, CDR2 YFSETQ. V lost 4 bases and J lost 5; bases outside the gene matches: 16. CDR3 protein: CASSIRSGQGGEETQYF. CDR3 DNA: TGCGCCAGCAGCATACGAAGTGGACAGGGAGGAGAGGAGACCCAGTACTTC.

The chain carries TRBV11-2 and TRBJ2-4; D perhaps matches TRBD1 (6 bases). V dropped 0 bases and J dropped 0 bases, with 15 bases sitting between them. Germline V CDR1 and CDR2: SGHAT, FQNNGV. The CDR3 covers 18 residues. CDR3 amino acids: CASSLEGLDSLAKNIQYF. The CDR3 DNA sequence: TGTGCCAGCAGCTTAGAAGGATTGGACAGTCTAGCCAAAAACATTCAGTACTTC.

This rearrangement joins TRBV7-8 to TRBJ1-4; TRBD1 might be the D (6 bases). With 5 bases removed from V and 6 bases from J, the gap between germline ends came to 16 bases. The CDR3 runs 15 residues. Germline V gives CDR1 SGHVS, CDR2 FQNEAQ. The CDR3 DNA reads TGTGCCAGCAGCCCCCGGAGAGGGGGATATGAAAAACTGTTTTTT. Translated, it gives CASSPRRGGYEKLFF. Using reference TRBV7-8 and TRBJ1-4 for the parts outside the CDR3, the full variable domain is GAGVSQSPRYKVAKRGQDVALRCDPISGHVSLFWYQQALGQGPEFLTYFQNEAQLDKSGLPSDRFFAERPEGSVSTLKIQRTQQEDSAVYLCASSPRRGGYEKLFFGSGTQLSVL.

This clone has only one observation. This chain joins TRBV7-9 and TRBJ2-5; D gene uncertain. This CDR3 is 13 amino acids long. Trimming cost V 3 bases and J 3 bases, with 8 bases left between them. Germline lookup yields CDR1 SEHNR and CDR2 FQNEAQ (reference sequence). CDR3 sequence reads: CASSLITKETQYF. CDR3 sequence (DNA): TGTGCCAGCAGCTTGATTACAAAAGAGACCCAGTACTTC.

This chain links TRBV18 with TRBJ2-1, with D uncertain. With 2 bases removed from V and 0 bases from J, the gap between germline ends came to 8 bases. CDR3 size: 15 residues. The germline V gene has CDR1 KGHSH and CDR2 LQKENI. CDR3 region: CASSPSESSYNEQFF. CDR3 coding DNA: TGTGCCAGCTCACCAAGCGAGAGCTCCTACAATGAGCAGTTCTTC.

This clone was counted between two and nine times. V usage is TRBV4-2 and J usage is TRBJ2-3, with 9 bases that match TRBD2. The CDR3 totals 15 residues. V dropped 0 bases and J dropped 4; count of bases not matched to a gene: 2. Germline V CDR1 and CDR2: LGHNA, YNFKEQ. The DNA for the CDR3 is TGTGCCAGCAGCCAAGAGCGGGGGGGCCCAGATACGCAGTATTTT. This codes for CASSQERGGPDTQYF.

The CDR3 coding sequence is TGTGCCAGCCGAACTCGACAGACTTCCTACGAGCAGTACTTC. Its protein is CASRTRQTSYEQYF. The chain has TRBV2 and TRBJ2-7; maybe TRBD1 (5 bases). The V end lost 8 bases, the J end lost 1 base, and 15 bases lay between the germline ends. Germline CDR1 reads SNHLY; CDR2 reads FYNNEI. The CDR3 runs 14 residues.

The chain employs TRBV27 and TRBJ1-5; 8 positions match TRBD1. V gave up 2 bases and J gave up 5 bases; unmatched junction bases: 2. This CDR3 region has 14 residues. Looked up from germline, CDR1 is MNHEY and CDR2 is SMNVEV (reference sequence). The CDR3 DNA is TGTGCCAGCAGTTTACAGGGGGCCCATCAGCCCCAGCATTTT. As protein: CASSLQGAHQPQHF.

The rearrangement uses TRBV7-8 and TRBJ1-5; no reliable D call. The V gene's germline CDR1 is SGHVS and CDR2 FQNEAQ. CDR3 length: 15 residues. V shed 4 bases and J shed 0 bases, with 10 bases lying between them. This chain's CDR3 is CASSYSPYSNQPQHF. The CDR3 DNA reads TGTGCCAGCAGCTATTCTCCTTATAGCAATCAGCCCCAGCATTTT.

This clone came up once. The chain is built from TRBV5-4 and TRBJ1-1; the D gene is possibly TRBD1 (5 bases). The germline V and J ends were trimmed by 5 bases and 3 bases, with 11 bases remaining between them. CDR1 is SGHNT, CDR2 YYREEE, per germline (reference sequence). CDR3 length: 13 amino acids. Written as DNA, the CDR3 is TGTGCCAGCAGTCGAGACAGATACACTGAAGCTTTCTTT. Translating it yields CASSRDRYTEAFF.

The genes are TRBV7-9 and TRBJ2-3; TRBD2 agrees at 8 bases. The CDR3 covers 16 residues. Germline CDR1 is SEHNR and CDR2 is FQNEAQ (reference sequence). V lost 2 bases and J lost 5; bases outside the gene matches: 9. The DNA for the CDR3 is TGTGCCAGCAGCTTAAGATTAGCGGGGTCAAAAGATACGCAGTATTTT. Amino acid sequence: CASSLRLAGSKDTQYF.

The J gene is TRBJ1-1, the V gene TRBV18; no firm D call. The CDR3 runs to 13 residues. Trimming cost V 3 bases and J 6 bases, with 11 bases left between them. Germline V CDR1 and CDR2: KGHSH, LQKENI. CDR3 coding DNA: TGTGCCAGCTCACCTTCAGACCGGGCTGAAGCTTTCTTT. Protein sequence: CASSPSDRAEAFF. The full variable domain, with the rest looked up from reference TRBV18 and TRBJ1-1, is NAGVMQNPRHLVRRRGQEARLRCSPMKGHSHVYWYRQLPEEGLKFMVYLQKENIIDESGMPKERFSAEFPKEGPSILRIQQVVRGDSAAYFCASSPSDRAEAFFGQGTRLTVV.

This chain connects TRBV4-1 to TRBJ2-7, with unresolved D. Per the germline V gene, CDR1 is MGHRA and CDR2 is YSYEKL. Trimming pared 1 base from V and 7 bases from J, leaving 20 bases between. This CDR3 comprises 16 residues. The CDR3 spells CASSQVSAWAEEEQYF. The CDR3 nucleotides are TGCGCCAGCAGCCAAGTCTCTGCGTGGGCTGAAGAGGAGCAGTACTTC.

The rearrangement joins TRBV15 to TRBJ1-2; possibly TRBD1 for D (6 bases). This CDR3 is built from 13 residues. Germline V gene sequence: CDR1 LNHNV, CDR2 YYDKDF (reference sequence). The V end was cut by 5 bases, the J end by 8 bases, with 15 bases between. CDR3 sequence (DNA): TGTGCCACCAGCCTCAGGACAGAGACGGGCTACACCTTC. This gives the protein CATSLRTETGYTF.

The chain combines TRBV4-1 with TRBJ1-1, with a weak D call TRBD1 (5 bases). The ends were cut back, 5 bases at V and 4 bases at J, with 20 bases in the middle. CDR3 size: 16 residues. Germline V lookup: CDR1 MGHRA, CDR2 YSYEKL. The CDR3 nucleotides are TGCGCCAGCAGCACATTGACACCCCAGGGCGGCACTGAAGCTTTCTTT. Its protein is CASSTLTPQGGTEAFF.

The gene calls are TRBV6-5 and TRBJ1-2, with TRBD1 as a possible D gene (6 bases). CDR3 length equals 16 residues. V gave up 0 bases and J gave up 0 bases, with 11 bases separating them. From germline, CDR1 is MNHEY and CDR2 SVGAGI. CDR3 in DNA: TGTGCCAGCAGTTACTCGATCAGGGGCCCTAACTATGGCTACACCTTC. Its protein product is CASSYSIRGPNYGYTF.